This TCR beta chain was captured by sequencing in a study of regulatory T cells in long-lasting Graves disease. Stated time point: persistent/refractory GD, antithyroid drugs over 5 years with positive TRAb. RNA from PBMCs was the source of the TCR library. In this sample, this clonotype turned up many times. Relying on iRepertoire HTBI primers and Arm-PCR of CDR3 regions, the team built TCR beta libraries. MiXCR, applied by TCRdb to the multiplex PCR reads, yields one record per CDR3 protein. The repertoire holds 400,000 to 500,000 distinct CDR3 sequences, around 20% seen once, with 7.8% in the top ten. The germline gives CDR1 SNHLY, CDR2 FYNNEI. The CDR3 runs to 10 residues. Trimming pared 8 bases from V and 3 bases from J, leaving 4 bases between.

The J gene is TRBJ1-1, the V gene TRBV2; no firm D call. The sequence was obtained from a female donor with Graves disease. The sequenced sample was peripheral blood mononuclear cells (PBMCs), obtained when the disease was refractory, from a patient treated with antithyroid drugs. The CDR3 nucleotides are TGTGCCAGCGGGGACACTGAAGCTTTCTTT. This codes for CASGDTEAFF.